These 25 T cell receptor beta chains were sequenced from one sample in a study of shared clonotypes between healthy human individuals. Clones were sequenced by immunoSEQ multiplex PCR, and TCRdb holds only the in-frame ones, with some missing. The repertoire consists of about 2 million clones, with just under 95% occurring once and the leading ten covering 1% to 1.5%. Positively selected for CCR7, the CD45RO-negative cells used as naive CD8 cells excluded terminally differentiated effector memory CD45RA+ cells. Material for sequencing was naive CD8+ T cells sorted from blood. These receptors were collected from a man aged 18 to 30 in good health.

The J gene is TRBJ1-5, the V gene TRBV9; 8 bases fit TRBD1. The J segment lost 0 bases and the V segment lost 3 bases, leaving 8 bases of the junction unmatched. CDR1 is SGDLS, CDR2 YYNGEE, per germline. CDR3 length equals 17 residues. The CDR3 sequence is CASSAKQGGYSNQPQHF. In DNA form, the CDR3 reads TGTGCCAGCAGCGCAAAACAGGGGGGATATAGCAATCAGCCCCAGCATTTT.

Comments on this clone: This sample includes further DNA sequences coding for the same CDR3. The V gene is TRBV27, the J gene TRBJ2-3; D remains unclear. CDR3 length: 13 amino acids. Germline CDR1 is MNHEY and CDR2 is SMNVEV (reference sequence). The germline V and J ends were trimmed by 6 bases and 6 bases, with 13 bases remaining between them. CDR3 in amino acids: CASSLGRVDTQYF. The DNA for the CDR3 is TGTGCCAGCAGCTTAGGTAGAGTGGATACGCAGTATTTT.

The gene calls are TRBV30 and TRBJ2-1, with 9 positions matching TRBD1. The CDR3 totals 16 residues. The junction had 13 bases not matched to a gene; V was cut back by 3 bases and J by 7 bases. Germline assignment: CDR1 GTSNPN and CDR2 SVGIG (reference sequence). This CDR3 reads CAWSESNRGLGNEQFF. CDR3 in DNA: TGTGCCTGGAGCGAAAGTAACAGGGGGCTCGGGAATGAGCAGTTCTTC.

Points on this clone: This specimen includes other DNA sequences encoding the same CDR3. The chain combines TRBV27 with TRBJ1-1; TRBD1 agrees at 7 bases. The ends lost 6 bases at V and 4 bases at J; junction bases unmatched: 5. This CDR3 has 13 residues. The germline V gene encodes CDR1 MNHEY and CDR2 SMNVEV (reference sequence). CDR3 in amino acids: CASSFAGGTEAFF. For the CDR3, the DNA is TGTGCCAGCAGCTTTGCAGGGGGCACTGAAGCTTTCTTT.

The V and J genes are TRBV25-1 and TRBJ1-6; 8 bases match TRBD1. CDR3 size: 14 residues. V shed 7 bases and J 6 bases; nucleotides not matched to a gene: 5. The germline V gene encodes CDR1 MGHDK and CDR2 SYGVNS. The CDR3 loop reads CASTWDRSNSPLHF. CDR3 DNA: TGTGCCAGCACCTGGGACAGGTCTAATTCACCCCTCCACTTT.

V gene TRBV7-8 combines with J gene TRBJ1-5, with a tentative D call TRBD1 (5 bases). The CDR3 is 13 amino acids. The germline V gene encodes CDR1 SGHVS and CDR2 FQNEAQ. V was trimmed by 5 bases and J by 5 bases, leaving 10 bases between them. CDR3 amino acids: CASSAGGDQPQHF. The CDR3 coding sequence is TGTGCCAGCAGCGCTGGGGGGGATCAGCCCCAGCATTTT.

This rearrangement joins TRBV23-1 to TRBJ2-7; D is possibly TRBD1 (5 bases). TRBV23-1 is filed as an ORF, its function uncertain. This CDR3 has 16 residues. V was clipped by 2 bases and J by 0 bases, with 14 bases between them. In nucleotides, the CDR3 is TGCGCCAGCAGTCAAGACAGCTCCGGCCCCTCCTACGAGCAGTACTTC. This gives the protein CASSQDSSGPSYEQYF.

This chain links TRBV13 with TRBJ2-7, with TRBD2 identical over 10 bases. The CDR3 length is 16 residues. Trimming at V came to 5 bases and at J to 7 bases, leaving 14 bases not matched to a gene. The V gene's germline CDR1 is PRHDT and CDR2 FYEKMQ (reference sequence). Here the CDR3 DNA reads TGTGCCAGCAGCCCGGAGGGGCTAGCGGGAGCTGGGGAGCAGTACTTC. This codes for CASSPEGLAGAGEQYF.

The chain employs TRBV10-2 and TRBJ2-1, with D uncertain. The CDR3 extends over 15 amino acids. Germline CDR1 is WSHSY and CDR2 is SAAADI. Trimming took 8 bases from V and 4 from J, leaving 18 bases between them. CDR3 loop: CASRSEDTPYNEQFF. The DNA of the CDR3 is TGCGCCAGCCGCTCGGAAGACACGCCTTACAATGAGCAGTTCTTC.

The CDR3 DNA reads as TGTGCCAGCAGTTTAACACCAGGGGGTGGGTTGGGCTACACCTTC. Its protein is CASSLTPGGGLGYTF. The V and J genes are TRBV27 and TRBJ1-2, with 7 bases lining up with TRBD1. The V segment lost 2 bases and the J segment 8 bases; nucleotides outside the gene matches: 11. Per germline, CDR1 MNHEY and CDR2 SMNVEV (reference sequence). The CDR3 consists of 15 residues.

This chain uses TRBV28 with TRBJ2-3; 8 bases map to TRBD1. Germline CDR1 MDHEN, CDR2 SYDVKM. The CDR3 consists of 16 residues. Trimming took 7 bases from V and 0 from J; bases not matched to a gene: 9. The DNA of the CDR3 is TGTGCCAGCACAGGGGGCACCTTACTTAGCACAGATACGCAGTATTTT. Translation gives CASTGGTLLSTDTQYF.

The rearrangement links TRBV5-1 to TRBJ2-7, with 8 bases matching TRBD1. Germline CDR1 is SGHRS and CDR2 is YFSETQ. CDR3 length: 15 amino acids. V shed 4 bases, J shed 2 bases, and the junction held 8 bases outside the gene matches. The CDR3 loop is CASSPRTGIPYEQYF. CDR3 bases: TGCGCCAGCAGCCCGAGGACAGGGATACCCTACGAGCAGTACTTC.

The chain joins TRBV25-1 to TRBJ1-3; 8 bases align to TRBD1. V shed 1 base, J shed 1 base, and the junction held 3 bases outside the gene matches. The length of the CDR3 is 16 residues. CDR1 is MGHDK and CDR2 is SYGVNS in the germline V gene. In nucleotides, the CDR3 is TGTGCCAGCAGTGAATGGACAGGGTTTTCTGGAAACACCATATATTTT. This encodes CASSEWTGFSGNTIYF.

The V gene is TRBV7-9, the J gene TRBJ2-2; possibly TRBD2 for D (5 bases). The CDR3 sequence is 15 residues long. Germline CDR1 SEHNR, CDR2 FQNEAQ (reference sequence). With 2 bases removed from V and 7 bases from J, the gap between germline ends came to 14 bases. CDR3 nucleotide sequence: TGTGCCAGCAGCTTATGGACCGGGGTCGGCGGGGAGCTGTTTTTT. Encoded protein: CASSLWTGVGGELFF.

The chain carries TRBV7-2 and TRBJ2-5, with D possibly being TRBD1 or TRBD2 (6 bases each). CDR1 is SGHTA and CDR2 is FQGNSA in the germline V gene. Trimming removed 3 bases at V and 2 bases at J, with 16 bases between. The CDR3 covers 16 residues. This chain's CDR3 is CASSFGVRGGQETQYF. The CDR3 region has the DNA TGTGCCAGCAGCTTCGGTGTCAGAGGGGGGCAAGAGACCCAGTACTTC. The full variable domain, rest sourced from reference TRBV7-2 and TRBJ2-5, is GAGVSQSPSNKVTEKGKDVELRCDPISGHTALYWYRQSLGQGLEFLIYFQGNSAPDKSGLPSDRFSAERTGGSVSTLTIQRTQQEDSAVYLCASSFGVRGGQETQYFGPGTRLLVL.

V usage is TRBV2 and J usage is TRBJ2-5, with a possible D match to TRBD1 (6 bases). Germline CDR1 SNHLY, CDR2 FYNNEI. V was trimmed by 3 bases and J by 2 bases, leaving 13 bases between them. CDR3 length: 15 amino acids. CDR3 sequence (DNA): TGTGCCAGCAGTGACCTATTGACAGGTCAAGAGACCCAGTACTTC. Protein product: CASSDLLTGQETQYF.

This clone was picked up a small number of times. The J gene is TRBJ1-6, the V gene TRBV4-1, with unresolved D. CDR1 and CDR2 from the germline V gene are MGHRA and YSYEKL. This CDR3 region has 14 residues. Trimming took 0 bases from V and 14 from J, leaving 14 bases between them. The CDR3 protein is CASSQDWNPPALHF. As DNA, the CDR3 is TGCGCCAGCAGCCAAGATTGGAATCCCCCGGCCCTCCACTTT.

V is TRBV7-3 and J is TRBJ2-2; D is possibly TRBD2 (6 bases). This CDR3 comprises 13 residues. The V gene lost 6 bases and the J gene lost 6 bases, with 11 bases spanning the gap. CDR1 and CDR2 from the germline V gene are SGHTA and FQGTGA. CDR3 sequence reads: CASSSAGSGELFF. The CDR3 DNA reads as TGTGCCAGCAGTTCCGCGGGGTCCGGGGAGCTGTTTTTT.

The chain carries TRBV5-1 and TRBJ2-7; 10 positions agree with TRBD2. With V trimmed by 7 bases and J by 3 bases, 16 bases remained unmatched. CDR1 and CDR2 from the germline V gene are SGHRS and YFSETQ. This CDR3 is 17 amino acids long. The CDR3 sequence is CASSWEREGQVVYEQYF. CDR3 in DNA: TGCGCCAGCTCATGGGAGCGGGAGGGCCAGGTCGTCTACGAGCAGTACTTC.

In regard to this clone: The identical CDR3 is also encoded by other nucleotide sequences in the sample. The rearrangement links TRBV7-9 to TRBJ1-1; possibly TRBD1 for D (5 bases). Germline V gives CDR1 SEHNR, CDR2 FQNEAQ (reference sequence). V shed 3 bases and J shed 6 bases, with 8 bases lying between them. CDR3 length equals 12 residues. DNA for the CDR3: TGTGCCAGCAGCTTCGGAGGGGCTGAAGCTTTCTTT. Residues: CASSFGGAEAFF.

This sequence joins TRBV19 and TRBJ2-1, with a possible D match to TRBD2 (6 bases). CDR1 LNHDA and CDR2 SQIVND come from the germline V gene (reference sequence). CDR3 length: 13 residues. Between the trimmed V and J ends, which lost 6 bases and 7 bases, there was a span of 13 bases. The CDR3 spells CASSGSLGNEQFF. The CDR3, as DNA: TGTGCCAGTAGCGGGAGTTTGGGAAATGAGCAGTTCTTC.

The chain is built from TRBV13 and TRBJ1-1; no firm D call. Trimming took 3 bases from V and 7 from J, leaving 3 bases between them. CDR1 is PRHDT, CDR2 FYEKMQ, per germline (reference sequence). This CDR3 has 10 amino acids. The CDR3 loop reads CASSFNEAFF. CDR3 DNA sequence: TGTGCCAGCAGCTTTAATGAAGCTTTCTTT.

The chain joins TRBV6-5 to TRBJ1-6; 9 nucleotides agree with TRBD1. This CDR3 has 14 amino acids. Looked up from germline, CDR1 is MNHEY and CDR2 is SVGAGI. J gave up 7 bases and V 4 bases, and 2 bases lay outside the gene matches. For the CDR3, the DNA is TGTGCCAGCAGTTGGGACAGGGAAAATTCACCCCTCCACTTT. This codes for CASSWDRENSPLHF.

The genes are TRBV4-2 and TRBJ1-4; D gene uncertain. Germline V gene sequence: CDR1 LGHNA, CDR2 YNFKEQ. V was cut by 0 bases and J by 4 bases, with 9 bases left in between. CDR3 length: 15 amino acids. The CDR3 here is CASSQEEIYNEKLFF. CDR3 nucleotides: TGTGCCAGCAGCCAAGAGGAGATATATAATGAAAAACTGTTTTTT.

Here the CDR3 reads CASSQEPGGSQPQHF. The CDR3 DNA follows: TGCGCCAGCAGCCAAGAGCCCGGAGGGAGTCAGCCCCAGCATTTT. This chain joins TRBV4-1 and TRBJ1-5, with unresolved D. Per germline, CDR1 MGHRA and CDR2 YSYEKL. V lost 0 bases, J lost 6 bases, and 12 bases lay in between. The CDR3 is made up of 15 amino acids.